This record concerns one T cell receptor (beta chain) sequence. The antigen is not known. CDR1 is MGHRA and CDR2 is YSYEKL in the germline V gene. V shed 4 bases and J 1 base; nucleotides not matched to a gene: 6. The length of the CDR3 is 15 residues. The entry originates in a study of cytomegalovirus exposure and HLA in healthy donors. Study outcomes and limitations: The authors confirmed in vitro that a few CMV-associated chains were specific for CMV antigens.

This table comes from immunoSEQ multiplex PCR, and its TCRdb copy is limited to in-frame clones, with some not included. Among under 400,000 clones, approximately 91% were seen once, and the ten largest hold around 1%. The chain links TRBV4-1 to TRBJ1-2; TRBD1 matches 7 bases. Material: PBMCs. The receptor was derived from a man aged 25-40 years in good health and CMV-seronegative. CDR3 DNA: TGCGCCAGCAGCCTTCGCCAGGGGGGTAACTATGGCTACACCTTC. This translates into CASSLRQGGNYGYTF.